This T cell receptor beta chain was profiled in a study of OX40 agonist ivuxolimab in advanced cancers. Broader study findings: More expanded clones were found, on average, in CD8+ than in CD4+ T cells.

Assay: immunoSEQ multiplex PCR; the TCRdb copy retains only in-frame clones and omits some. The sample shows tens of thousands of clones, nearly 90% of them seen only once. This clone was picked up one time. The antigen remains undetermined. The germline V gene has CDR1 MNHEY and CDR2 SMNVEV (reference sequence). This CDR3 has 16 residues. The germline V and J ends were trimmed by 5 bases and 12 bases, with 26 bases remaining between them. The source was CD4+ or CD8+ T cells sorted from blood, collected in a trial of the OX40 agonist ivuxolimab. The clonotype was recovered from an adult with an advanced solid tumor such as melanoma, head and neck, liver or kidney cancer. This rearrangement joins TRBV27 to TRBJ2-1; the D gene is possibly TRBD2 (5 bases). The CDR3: CASSLRGSVVVRGQFF. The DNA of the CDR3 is TGTGCCAGCAGTCTCCGGGGAAGCGTGGTGGTTCGCGGGCAGTTCTTC.